Listed below are T cell receptor beta chains from one sample, sequenced in a study of blood T cell repertoires in COVID-19. Using immunoSEQ multiplex PCR, the repertoire was profiled, and TCRdb retains in-frame clones only, with some absent. The sample holds about 200,000 clones, approximately 90% seen once. Sequencing was performed on peripheral blood. The source of these receptors is a man in his sixties with COVID-19, enrolled during active disease. Both conserved end residues are part of each CDR3. A D gene is named only where the DNA matches it firmly. The listing skips clone size in some rows; elsewhere it reads once, few, many or a size class.

d_gene: -
j_gene: TRBJ1-5
abundance: -
v_gene: TRBV19
CDR3nt: TGTGCCAGTACCACAGGAGATAGCAATCAGCCCCAGCATTTT
CDR3aa: CASTTGDSNQPQHF

d_gene: -
j_gene: TRBJ1-6
abundance: -
v_gene: TRBV3-1/TRBV3-2
CDR3nt: TGTGCCAGCAGCCACAGACCCCGCGCGGGTTCACCCCTCCACTTT
CDR3aa: CASSHRPRAGSPLHF

d_gene: -
j_gene: TRBJ1-5
abundance: -
v_gene: TRBV6-5
CDR3nt: TGTGCCAGCAGTTGGCCCGGGGATCAGCCCCAGCATTTT
CDR3aa: CASSWPGDQPQHF

d_gene: -
j_gene: TRBJ2-2
abundance: -
v_gene: TRBV5-6
CDR3nt: TGTGCCAGCAGCTTAGGACAGCTGCACGGGGAGCTGTTTTTT
CDR3aa: CASSLGQLHGELFF

d_gene: -
j_gene: TRBJ2-3
abundance: -
v_gene: TRBV12-3/TRBV12-4
CDR3nt: TGTGCCAGCAGTACGTTTATTGCGGATACGCAGTATTTT
CDR3aa: CASSTFIADTQYF

d_gene: -
j_gene: TRBJ2-7
abundance: -
v_gene: TRBV28
CDR3nt: TGTGCCAGCAGGCAGGACACACCTCCCTACGAGCAGTACTTC
CDR3aa: CASRQDTPPYEQYF

d_gene: -
j_gene: TRBJ1-4
abundance: -
v_gene: TRBV11-3
CDR3nt: TGTGCCAGCAGCTGGGAGGCGGATAATGAAAAACTGTTTTTT
CDR3aa: CASSWEADNEKLFF

d_gene: -
j_gene: TRBJ2-7
abundance: -
v_gene: TRBV3-1/TRBV3-2
CDR3nt: TGTGCCAGCAGCCAAGAATCCGGCTACGAGCAGTACTTC
CDR3aa: CASSQESGYEQYF

d_gene: -
j_gene: TRBJ2-7
abundance: -
v_gene: TRBV28
CDR3nt: TGTGCCAGCAGTTTATCGGCGGGCAGGGGTGGGGTCGAGCAGTACTTC
CDR3aa: CASSLSAGRGGVEQYF

d_gene: -
j_gene: TRBJ2-7
abundance: once
v_gene: TRBV5-4
CDR3nt: TGTGCCAGCAGCGGGTTCCGGAGACAGACCCACGAGCAGTACTTC
CDR3aa: CASSGFRRQTHEQYF

d_gene: -
j_gene: TRBJ1-6
abundance: -
v_gene: TRBV11-2
CDR3nt: TGTGCCAGCAGCCCACGGGAGGGGCGAAATTCACCCCTCCACTTT
CDR3aa: CASSPREGRNSPLHF

d_gene: TRBD1
j_gene: TRBJ1-2
abundance: -
v_gene: TRBV3-1/TRBV3-2
CDR3nt: TGTGCCAGCAGCCCGACCAGACAGGGTGGAAACACCTTC
CDR3aa: CASSPTRQGGNTF

d_gene: -
j_gene: TRBJ2-1
abundance: -
v_gene: TRBV28
CDR3nt: TGTGCCAGCAGTTCCCCCCCTGCAGGGGAGTTCTTC
CDR3aa: CASSSPPAGEFF

d_gene: -
j_gene: TRBJ1-4
abundance: -
v_gene: TRBV28
CDR3nt: TGTGCCAGCATTTCAGCCGGGTTAGGTGAAAAACTGTTTTTT
CDR3aa: CASISAGLGEKLFF

d_gene: TRBD1
j_gene: TRBJ2-1
abundance: -
v_gene: TRBV11-2
CDR3nt: TGTGCCAGCAGTTCCGGGACAGGGGGCCCCAATGAGCAGTTCTTC
CDR3aa: CASSSGTGGPNEQFF

d_gene: -
j_gene: TRBJ1-5
abundance: -
v_gene: TRBV9
CDR3nt: TGTGCCAGCAGCTCCTCGACAGATCAGCAGCCCCAGCATTTT
CDR3aa: CASSSSTDQQPQHF

d_gene: TRBD1
j_gene: TRBJ1-2
abundance: -
v_gene: TRBV5-5
CDR3nt: TGTGCCAGCACTTCGACAGGGTGGACCTATGGCTACACCTTC
CDR3aa: CASTSTGWTYGYTF

d_gene: -
j_gene: TRBJ1-2
abundance: -
v_gene: TRBV2
CDR3nt: TGTGCCAGCAGATACTCCTATGGCTACACCTTC
CDR3aa: CASRYSYGYTF

d_gene: TRBD2
j_gene: TRBJ2-7
abundance: -
v_gene: TRBV7-2
CDR3nt: TGTGCCAGCAGCTCTTACCGGGGACTAGCGGGACAAGAGCAGTACTTC
CDR3aa: CASSSYRGLAGQEQYF

d_gene: -
j_gene: TRBJ2-7
abundance: once
v_gene: TRBV28
CDR3nt: TGTGCCAGCAGTTTGGAGGGGCCCCCATACGAGCAGTACTTC
CDR3aa: CASSLEGPPYEQYF

d_gene: -
j_gene: TRBJ2-1
abundance: -
v_gene: TRBV4-2
CDR3nt: TGTGCCAGCAGCCAAGATAAGGACTTCTCCTACAATGAGCAGTTCTTC
CDR3aa: CASSQDKDFSYNEQFF

d_gene: TRBD1
j_gene: TRBJ1-1
abundance: -
v_gene: TRBV7-9
CDR3nt: TGTGCCAGCAGCTTAAGTTCCGGACAGGCGGGCACTGAAGCTTTCTTT
CDR3aa: CASSLSSGQAGTEAFF

d_gene: -
j_gene: TRBJ2-7
abundance: -
v_gene: TRBV2
CDR3nt: TGTGCCAGCAGTGAAAGACGACAGATACCCTACGAGCAGTACTTC
CDR3aa: CASSERRQIPYEQYF

d_gene: TRBD1
j_gene: TRBJ1-2
abundance: -
v_gene: TRBV29-1
CDR3nt: TGCAGCGTCGCCACCGGGACAGGGAAGGTAGATGGCTACACCTTC
CDR3aa: CSVATGTGKVDGYTF

d_gene: -
j_gene: TRBJ1-1
abundance: -
v_gene: TRBV27
CDR3nt: TGTGCCAGCAGTTCAACGAACAGGGCCCTGAACACTGAAGCTTTCTTT
CDR3aa: CASSSTNRALNTEAFF

d_gene: TRBD1
j_gene: TRBJ1-3
abundance: -
v_gene: TRBV30
CDR3nt: TGTGCCTGGGCTGACAGGGATAGTGGAAACACCATATATTTT
CDR3aa: CAWADRDSGNTIYF

d_gene: TRBD1
j_gene: TRBJ1-3
abundance: few
v_gene: TRBV30
CDR3nt: TGTGCCTGGAGTGTAGGGACAGTTACTGGAAACACCATATATTTT
CDR3aa: CAWSVGTVTGNTIYF

d_gene: -
j_gene: TRBJ1-3
abundance: once
v_gene: TRBV9
CDR3nt: TGTGCCAGCAGCGCTAGTAGCGGGACTGGAAACACCATATATTTT
CDR3aa: CASSASSGTGNTIYF

d_gene: -
j_gene: TRBJ1-2
abundance: -
v_gene: TRBV9
CDR3nt: TGTGCCAGCAGCGTAGGTCCCACAGAGTATGGCTACACCTTC
CDR3aa: CASSVGPTEYGYTF

d_gene: TRBD1
j_gene: TRBJ2-5
abundance: -
v_gene: TRBV7-9
CDR3nt: TGTGCCAGCAGCTTATCCCCTACAGGGGGTAGTGAGACCCAGTACTTC
CDR3aa: CASSLSPTGGSETQYF

d_gene: -
j_gene: TRBJ1-1
abundance: -
v_gene: TRBV28
CDR3nt: TGTGCCAGCAGTCCCAGATACAGGGTGCGTTCTTTCTTT
CDR3aa: CASSPRYRVRSFF

d_gene: -
j_gene: TRBJ2-2
abundance: -
v_gene: TRBV18
CDR3nt: TGTGCCAGCTCCTCCCCGCGGGGTACCGGGGAGCTGTTTTTT
CDR3aa: CASSSPRGTGELFF

d_gene: TRBD1
j_gene: TRBJ2-7
abundance: once
v_gene: TRBV5-5
CDR3nt: TGTGCCAGCAGCTCCCGGGACAGGGCATTTGTCGAGCAGTACTTC
CDR3aa: CASSSRDRAFVEQYF

d_gene: -
j_gene: TRBJ1-6
abundance: -
v_gene: TRBV25-1
CDR3nt: TGTGCCAGCAGTGTGTCAGGGCCCAGTTTGTATAATTCACCCCTCCACTTT
CDR3aa: CASSVSGPSLYNSPLHF

d_gene: TRBD1
j_gene: TRBJ1-2
abundance: -
v_gene: TRBV30
CDR3nt: TGTGCCTGGAGTGTACCAGGACAGGATGGCTACACCTTC
CDR3aa: CAWSVPGQDGYTF

d_gene: -
j_gene: TRBJ1-5
abundance: -
v_gene: TRBV6-5
CDR3nt: TGTGCCAGCAGCCTGGGGTTGGGGGGTCAGCCCCAGCATTTT
CDR3aa: CASSLGLGGQPQHF

d_gene: -
j_gene: TRBJ1-5
abundance: -
v_gene: TRBV4-2
CDR3nt: TGTGCCAGCAGCCAAGAGCCGACGGGTAACAATCAGCCCCAGCATTTT
CDR3aa: CASSQEPTGNNQPQHF

d_gene: -
j_gene: TRBJ1-2
abundance: -
v_gene: TRBV28
CDR3nt: TGTGCCAGCACTCCAAACGGGATTAGGTATGGCTACACCTTC
CDR3aa: CASTPNGIRYGYTF

d_gene: TRBD1
j_gene: TRBJ1-6
abundance: -
v_gene: TRBV9
CDR3nt: TGTGCCAGCAGCGTAGCTGGGGACAGGTCACCCCTCCACTTT
CDR3aa: CASSVAGDRSPLHF